Each of the 27 T cell receptor beta chains below was sequenced from the same sample in a study of CD8 T cells in Susac syndrome. Random hexamers primed reverse transcription of about 0.45 to 1 ug RNA. TCRdb analysed the immunoSEQ multiplex PCR reads with MiXCR anew, one entry per CDR3 protein. The repertoire includes 250,000 or so distinct CDR3 sequences, just over 90% of them detected once, and around 0.072% sits in the top ten. Sequencing used CD4+ T cells from PBMCs. The receptors stem from a human donor with multiple sclerosis.

CDR3 sequence: CARTRDALPRELAGGKAGELFF. CDR3 nucleotide sequence: TGTGCCAGGACCAGGGACGCCTTACCCAGGGAGCTAGCGGGGGGCAAAGCCGGGGAGCTGTTTTTT. The chain has TRBV25-1 and TRBJ2-2; 11 nucleotides align to TRBD2. The CDR3 loop spans 22 amino acids. Germline CDR1 is MGHDK and CDR2 is SYGVNS. V dropped 9 bases and J dropped 6; count of bases not matched to a gene: 30.

CDR3 in DNA: TGTGCCAGCCGGCGGGACCAATCCACCGGGGAGCTGTTTTTT. This sequence encodes CASRRDQSTGELFF. The chain employs TRBV13 and TRBJ2-2, with a tentative D call TRBD2 (6 bases). The germline V gene has CDR1 PRHDT and CDR2 FYEKMQ (reference sequence). V was shortened by 8 bases and J by 4 bases, with 14 bases between the two germline ends. The CDR3 has 14 amino acids.

The chain joins TRBV28 to TRBJ2-5; perhaps D is TRBD1 or TRBD2 (5 bases each). The germline gives CDR1 MDHEN, CDR2 SYDVKM. The V end lost 6 bases, the J end lost 5 bases, and 16 bases lay between the germline ends. The CDR3 sequence is 14 residues long. The CDR3 DNA follows: TGTGCCAGCAGAGCTGGGGACCCGGGGGAGACCCAGTACTTC. It translates to CASRAGDPGETQYF.

The table lists this clonotype with a count of one. The chain recombines TRBV12-3 or TRBV12-4 with TRBJ1-5; 7 bases map to TRBD1. The CDR3 contains 15 residues. With 4 bases clipped from V and 4 bases from J, the junction kept 7 bases outside the gene matches. The CDR3 region is CASSSMTGPNQPQHF. In DNA form, the CDR3 reads TGTGCCAGCAGTTCCATGACAGGGCCAAATCAGCCCCAGCATTTT.

The chain recombines TRBV28 with TRBJ2-1, with TRBD1 matching over 10 bases. The CDR3 runs 15 residues. V trimming: 7 bases; J trimming: 4 bases; junction bases outside the gene matches: 7. Germline V CDR1 and CDR2: MDHEN, SYDVKM. For the CDR3, the DNA is TGTGCCAGCATCTCCCGGGACAGGGGATACAATGAGCAGTTCTTC. This gives the protein CASISRDRGYNEQFF.

This chain joins TRBV28 and TRBJ1-4; possibly TRBD1 for D (6 bases). The CDR3 covers 12 residues. The germline V and J ends were trimmed by 4 bases and 16 bases, with 16 bases remaining between them. The V gene's germline CDR1 is MDHEN and CDR2 SYDVKM. The CDR3 DNA reads TGTGCCAGCAGTTCCAAGAGACAGGATCAGTTTTTT. Its protein product is CASSSKRQDQFF.

CDR3: CASRGQSEAFF. For the CDR3, the DNA is TGTGCCAGCCGCGGCCAGAGTGAAGCTTTCTTT. The J gene is TRBJ1-1, the V gene TRBV6-1; no definite D call. Germline CDR1 MNHNS, CDR2 SASEGT. The ends were cut back, 8 bases at V and 7 bases at J, with 11 bases in the middle. The CDR3 is 11 residues long.

This clonotype has just one count. V usage is TRBV7-2 and J usage is TRBJ2-7; TRBD1 matches at 7 bases. The CDR3 is made up of 13 amino acids. Trimming at V came to 5 bases and at J to 6 bases, leaving 7 bases not matched to a gene. Germline V gene lookup returns CDR1 SGHTA and CDR2 FQGNSA. CDR3 nucleotide sequence: TGTGCCAGCAGCGCGACAGGGTCGGGCGAGCAGTACGTC. It codes for CASSATGSGEQYV.

This sequence joins TRBV11-2 and TRBJ2-7; the D gene is possibly TRBD1 (5 bases). The CDR3 extends over 14 amino acids. From germline, CDR1 is SGHAT and CDR2 FQNNGV. Trimming stripped 1 base from V and 4 bases from J, with 11 bases between. CDR3 sequence (DNA): TGTGCCAGCAGCTTAGGACAGTGGGTATACGAGCAGTACTTC. This codes for CASSLGQWVYEQYF.

This rearrangement joins TRBV19 to TRBJ1-4; no definite D call. Germline V gene lookup returns CDR1 LNHDA and CDR2 SQIVND (reference sequence). Trimming cost V 1 base and J 4 bases, with 10 bases left between them. The CDR3 loop spans 15 amino acids. The CDR3: CASSIVAWGNEKLFF. In DNA form, the CDR3 reads TGTGCCAGTAGTATAGTCGCGTGGGGTAATGAAAAACTGTTTTTT.

J is TRBJ1-1 and V is TRBV21-1; the table's D gene call, TRBD1, was not cross checked with the DNA. TRBV21-1 is a known pseudogene. The CDR3 runs 15 residues. The CDR3 sequence is CASSNRGRAYTEAFF. In nucleotides, the CDR3 is TGTGCCAGCAGCAACAGGGGGCGGGCATACACTGAAGCTTTCTTT.

This chain uses TRBV2 with TRBJ1-2; maybe TRBD1 (6 bases). This CDR3 has 11 residues. The germline CDR1 and CDR2 sequences are SNHLY and FYNNEI. V lost 6 bases, J lost 6 bases, and 8 bases lay in between. The CDR3 nucleotides read TGTGCCAGCAGAGCAGGGGATGGCTACACCTTC. This translates into CASRAGDGYTF.

The gene calls are TRBV29-1 and TRBJ2-7; D is tentatively TRBD1 or TRBD2 (5 bases each). Germline V gene sequence: CDR1 SQVTM, CDR2 ANQGSEA. This CDR3 comprises 12 residues. V lost 2 bases and J lost 5, with 10 bases in between. CDR3 sequence (DNA): TGCAGCGTTGAATCTGGGGGTGACGAGCAGTACTTC. Translated: CSVESGGDEQYF.

This chain connects TRBV20-1 to TRBJ2-5; TRBD2 might be the D (6 bases). The ends were cut back, 3 bases at V and 5 bases at J, with 10 bases in the middle. The CDR3 covers 12 residues. Germline CDR1 DFQATT, CDR2 SNEGSKA (reference sequence). CDR3 nucleotide sequence: TGCAGTGCTAGGGCGGGGAGGGAGACCCAGTACTTC. Translated, it gives CSARAGRETQYF.

The chain is built from TRBV5-1 and TRBJ1-1; perhaps TRBD1 as D (5 bases). Trimming stripped 1 base from V and 3 bases from J, with 13 bases between. Germline V gives CDR1 SGHRS, CDR2 YFSETQ. This CDR3 has 15 residues. The CDR3 coding sequence is TGCGCCAGCAGCTTGTTTGGAGGACAACACACTGAAGCTTTCTTT. This codes for CASSLFGGQHTEAFF.

This chain links TRBV3-1 with TRBJ2-1; D is ambiguous. The V and J ends lost 3 bases and 6 bases respectively, with 3 bases between them. The CDR3 is 11 residues long. CDR1 is LGHDT and CDR2 is YNNKEL in the germline V gene (reference sequence). CDR3 sequence: CASSQRNEQFF. In DNA form, the CDR3 reads TGTGCCAGCAGCCAGCGCAATGAGCAGTTCTTC.

This chain joins TRBV6-5 and TRBJ1-2; perhaps TRBD1 as D (6 bases). V was shortened by 5 bases and J by 4 bases, with 14 bases between the two germline ends. The germline gives CDR1 MNHEY, CDR2 SVGAGI. The CDR3 extends over 14 amino acids. CDR3 amino acids: CASSPSGEVYGYTF. CDR3 sequence (DNA): TGTGCCAGCAGTCCATCAGGGGAGGTCTATGGCTACACCTTC.

This chain links TRBV6-5 with TRBJ1-1, with D perhaps matching TRBD1 (5 bases). Germline V gene lookup returns CDR1 MNHEY and CDR2 SVGAGI. V dropped 6 bases and J dropped 4 bases, with 21 bases sitting between them. There are 16 residues in the CDR3. In DNA form, the CDR3 reads TGTGCCAGCAGCTTACTCGACTTAGGGGTAAGCACTGAAGCTTTCTTT. This gives the protein CASSLLDLGVSTEAFF.

V usage is TRBV7-2 and J usage is TRBJ1-2; D remains unclear. V was clipped by 1 base and J by 8 bases, with 8 bases between them. Germline CDR1 and CDR2: SGHTA and FQGNSA. This CDR3 region has 12 residues. The CDR3 sequence: CASSLDGRGYTF. CDR3 DNA sequence: TGTGCCAGCAGCTTAGATGGACGGGGCTACACCTTC.

The chain recombines TRBV19 with TRBJ2-5, with no clear D. V lost 4 bases and J 1 base, leaving 10 bases between the germline ends. The CDR3 is made up of 14 amino acids. Germline CDR1 LNHDA, CDR2 SQIVND (reference sequence). This CDR3 is CASSTTGLQETQYF. Written as DNA, the CDR3 is TGTGCCAGTAGTACGACCGGGCTCCAAGAGACCCAGTACTTC.

The J gene is TRBJ2-3, the V gene TRBV11-2; D gene ambiguous. The CDR3 length is 15 residues. Germline CDR1 reads SGHAT; CDR2 reads FQNNGV. The V end lost 6 bases, the J end lost 0 bases, and 13 bases lay between the germline ends. CDR3 protein: CASSWTLSSTDTQYF. DNA of the CDR3: TGTGCCAGCAGTTGGACCCTATCTAGCACAGATACGCAGTATTTT.

The gene calls are TRBV20-1 and TRBJ2-5, with D hard to call. V gave up 6 bases and J gave up 2 bases, with 13 bases separating them. The CDR3 has 13 residues. The germline CDR1 and CDR2 sequences are DFQATT and SNEGSKA (reference sequence). The CDR3 DNA reads TGCAGTGCCCCCTGGGCTTTTCAAGAGACCCAGTACTTC. It encodes CSAPWAFQETQYF.

The rearrangement joins TRBV29-1 to TRBJ2-3; the match to TRBD2 covers 7 bases. The CDR3 contains 13 residues. V shed 6 bases and J 2 bases; nucleotides not matched to a gene: 5. Germline V CDR1 and CDR2: SQVTM, ANQGSEA. CDR3: CSVASGNTDTQYF. In DNA, the CDR3 is TGCAGCGTCGCTAGCGGCAACACAGATACGCAGTATTTT.

The chain joins TRBV19 to TRBJ1-3, with a possible D match to TRBD1 (6 bases). V was shortened by 11 bases and J by 4 bases, with 9 bases between the two germline ends. Germline V CDR1 and CDR2: LNHDA, SQIVND (reference sequence). The CDR3 has 11 amino acids. CDR3 in amino acids: CAGGFGNTIYF. CDR3 sequence (DNA): TGTGCCGGGGGCTTCGGAAACACCATATATTTT. The full variable domain, rest sourced from reference TRBV19 and TRBJ1-3, is DGGITQSPKYLFRKEGQNVTLSCEQNLNHDAMYWYRQDPGQGLRLIYYSQIVNDFQKGDIAEGYSVSREKKESFPLTVTSAQKNPTAFYLCAGGFGNTIYFGEGSWLTVV.

The gene calls are TRBV7-2 and TRBJ2-6; D possibly corresponds to TRBD1 (5 bases). There are 19 residues in the CDR3. CDR1 SGHTA and CDR2 FQGNSA come from the germline V gene. Trimming cost V 0 bases and J 4 bases, with 19 bases left between them. The CDR3 DNA sequence: TGTGCCAGCAGCTTAGCCGGTGGCAGGGTAGGATCCGGGGCCAACGTCCTGACTTTC. The encoded protein is CASSLAGGRVGSGANVLTF.

This rearrangement joins TRBV28 to TRBJ2-5; D assignment may be TRBD1 or TRBD2 (6 bases each). V lost 7 bases to trimming and J lost 5 bases, with 17 bases between them. Germline CDR1 is MDHEN and CDR2 is SYDVKM. This CDR3 spans 14 amino acids. CDR3 sequence reads: CASTFAGQGETQYF. The CDR3, as DNA: TGTGCCAGCACATTCGCGGGGCAGGGGGAGACCCAGTACTTC.

This clonotype is a singleton in its sample. CDR3 in amino acids: CASSSGSALYNEQFF. The CDR3 nucleotides read TGTGCCAGCAGCTCTGGTAGTGCGTTATACAATGAGCAGTTCTTC. The chain links TRBV7-3 to TRBJ2-1; D gene ambiguous. Germline V lookup: CDR1 SGHTA, CDR2 FQGTGA. The length of the CDR3 is 15 residues. Trimming pared 4 bases from V and 4 bases from J, leaving 14 bases between.